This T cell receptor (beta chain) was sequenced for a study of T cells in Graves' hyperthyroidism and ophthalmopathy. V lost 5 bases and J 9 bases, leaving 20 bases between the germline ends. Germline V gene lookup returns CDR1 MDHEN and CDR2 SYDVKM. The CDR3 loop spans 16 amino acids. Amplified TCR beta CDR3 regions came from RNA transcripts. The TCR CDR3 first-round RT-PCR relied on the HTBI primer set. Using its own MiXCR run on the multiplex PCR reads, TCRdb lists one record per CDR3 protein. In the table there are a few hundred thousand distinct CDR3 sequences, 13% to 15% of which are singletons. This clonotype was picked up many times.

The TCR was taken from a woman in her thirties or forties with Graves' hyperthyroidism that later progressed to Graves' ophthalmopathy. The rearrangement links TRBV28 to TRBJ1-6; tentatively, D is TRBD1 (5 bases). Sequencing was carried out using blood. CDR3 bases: TGTGCCAGCAGTCCCCCTAGGGGAGAGATGACTTCACCCCTCCACTTT. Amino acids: CASSPPRGEMTSPLHF.